The 19 T cell receptor beta chains in this list originate from one sample, sequenced in a study of T-cell memory formation after mild COVID-19. TCRdb re-derived calls from the 5' RACE reads in MiXCR, one entry per CDR3 protein. The data show 350,000 to 500,000 distinct CDR3 sequences, with about 25% seen just once and around 13% held by the top ten. Sample: PBMCs or a T cell subset sorted from them (not recorded which). Every receptor here comes from an adult woman who had mild COVID-19 (a few samples of this study predate the infection). Cell type and time point are not known.

This clonotype showed up many times. The chain uses TRBV27 and TRBJ2-5; D possibly corresponds to TRBD1 (6 bases). V gave up 4 bases and J gave up 5 bases, with 17 bases separating them. The CDR3 loop spans 15 amino acids. Germline CDR1 is MNHEY and CDR2 is SMNVEV (reference sequence). CDR3 sequence (DNA): TGTGCCAGCAGTTCGGGACAAGGCGAAGGGGAGACCCAGTACTTC. Protein sequence: CASSSGQGEGETQYF.

The V and J genes are TRBV12-3 or TRBV12-4 and TRBJ2-1, with unresolved D. The CDR3 covers 11 residues. With 5 bases removed from V and 15 bases from J, the gap between germline ends came to 14 bases. The DNA for the CDR3 is TGTGCCAGCAGTCCCGGTTCCTCTCGGTTCTTC. It is translated as CASSPGSSRFF.

This clonotype showed up just a few times. The chain joins TRBV12-3 or TRBV12-4 to TRBJ2-2, with D possibly matching TRBD1 (6 bases). The CDR3 contains 16 residues. V gave up 3 bases and J gave up 0 bases, with 11 bases separating them. CDR3 sequence: CASSFGTYANTGELFF. The CDR3 DNA reads as TGTGCCAGCAGTTTCGGGACATACGCGAACACCGGGGAGCTGTTTTTT.

There are a few counts of this clonotype. The rearrangement links TRBV29-1 to TRBJ1-1; unclear D gene. Trimming left V 1 base short and J 0 bases short, with 6 bases between. This CDR3 has 13 amino acids. The germline gives CDR1 SQVTM, CDR2 ANQGSEA. The CDR3: CSVEGRMNTEAFF. Written as DNA, the CDR3 is TGCAGCGTTGAAGGGCGGATGAACACTGAAGCTTTCTTT.

There are a few counts of this clonotype. This chain uses TRBV7-2 with TRBJ1-2; no definite D call. CDR3 length equals 11 residues. With 6 bases removed from V and 9 bases from J, the gap between germline ends came to 11 bases. Germline assignment: CDR1 SGHTA and CDR2 FQGNSA. The CDR3 nucleotides are TGTGCCAGCAGATCCAATATACGCTACACCTTC. Amino acid sequence: CASRSNIRYTF.

This clonotype has a handful of counts. CDR3 amino acids: CASSLFRAEQETQYF. CDR3 sequence (DNA): TGTGCCAGCAGCTTATTTAGAGCGGAACAAGAGACCCAGTACTTC. V usage is TRBV7-2 and J usage is TRBJ2-5, with D possibly matching TRBD2 (5 bases). Germline V CDR1 and CDR2: SGHTA, FQGNSA. CDR3 length: 15 amino acids. Trimming removed 2 bases at V and 2 bases at J, with 12 bases between. Complete variable domain (other parts from reference TRBV7-2 and TRBJ2-5): GAGVSQSPSNKVTEKGKDVELRCDPISGHTALYWYRQSLGQGLEFLIYFQGNSAPDKSGLPSDRFSAERTGGSVSTLTIQRTQQEDSAVYLCASSLFRAEQETQYFGPGTRLLVL.

This clonotype was seen more than once but under ten times. This chain joins TRBV7-2 and TRBJ2-1, with 7 bases fitting TRBD2. Germline lookup yields CDR1 SGHTA and CDR2 FQGNSA. V shed 5 bases and J 5 bases; nucleotides not matched to a gene: 12. This CDR3 contains 16 residues. Here the CDR3 reads CASSRGRTRFDNEQFF. The CDR3 DNA sequence: TGTGCCAGCAGCCGCGGCCGGACTAGGTTTGACAATGAGCAGTTCTTC.

The chain carries TRBV29-1 and TRBJ2-5; the D gene is possibly TRBD2 (6 bases). Per germline, CDR1 SQVTM and CDR2 ANQGSEA. The V and J ends lost 2 bases and 2 bases respectively, with 9 bases between them. The CDR3 runs to 13 residues. CDR3 amino acids: CSVEWAGQETQYF. CDR3 sequence (DNA): TGCAGCGTTGAATGGGCGGGGCAAGAGACCCAGTACTTC.

This clonotype was counted a few times. The chain uses TRBV24-1 and TRBJ2-5; no firm D call. Between the trimmed V and J ends, which lost 5 bases and 2 bases, there was a span of 11 bases. Looked up from germline, CDR1 is KGHDR and CDR2 is SFDVKD. This CDR3 has 14 amino acids. Here the CDR3 DNA reads TGTGCCACCAGTGGGCTTGAGCGACAAGAGACCCAGTACTTC. This encodes CATSGLERQETQYF.

The table lists this clonotype with a few counts. The chain recombines TRBV4-1 with TRBJ2-7; 9 bases map to TRBD2. V gave up 0 bases and J gave up 6 bases; unmatched junction bases: 6. There are 15 residues in the CDR3. Germline V lookup: CDR1 MGHRA, CDR2 YSYEKL. The CDR3: CASSQERASGVEQYF. For the CDR3, the DNA is TGCGCCAGCAGCCAAGAGAGGGCTAGCGGGGTCGAGCAGTACTTC.

This clonotype was seen a few times. V is TRBV6-5 and J is TRBJ1-1; D remains ambiguous. The CDR3 has 11 residues. Deletions cut 7 bases from V and 7 bases from J, with 10 bases between. Germline loops: CDR1 MNHEY, CDR2 SVGAGI. This chain's CDR3 is CASTEGIEAFF. The CDR3 coding sequence is TGTGCCAGCACCGAAGGGATTGAAGCTTTCTTT.

The gene calls are TRBV5-6 and TRBJ1-1; TRBD1 agrees at 7 bases. The CDR3 is 15 residues long. CDR1 and CDR2 from the germline V gene are SGHDT and YYEEEE. Trimming cost V 0 bases and J 4 bases; bases outside gene matches: 6. The CDR3 region is CASSLGQGVGTEAFF. CDR3 DNA: TGTGCCAGCAGCTTGGGACAGGGCGTGGGCACTGAAGCTTTCTTT.

Only a few counts were recorded for this clonotype. V and J are TRBV3-1 and TRBJ2-7; the D gene is possibly TRBD2 (5 bases). This CDR3 has 14 amino acids. The ends were cut back, 1 base at V and 6 bases at J, with 13 bases in the middle. CDR1 and CDR2 from the germline V gene are LGHDT and YNNKEL (reference sequence). The CDR3 DNA follows: TGTGCCAGCAGCCAAGGGCAGCGGACTGGCGAGCAGTACTTC. It translates to CASSQGQRTGEQYF.

This clonotype appeared many times. This rearrangement joins TRBV29-1 to TRBJ2-7; tentatively, D is TRBD1 (6 bases). Trimming removed 1 base at V and 1 base at J, with 8 bases between. This CDR3 spans 13 amino acids. Germline V gene data show CDR1 as SQVTM and CDR2 as ANQGSEA. CDR3 loop: CSVEGTVSYEQYF. In DNA form, the CDR3 reads TGCAGCGTTGAAGGGACAGTATCCTACGAGCAGTACTTC.

The rearrangement links TRBV9 to TRBJ2-3; maybe TRBD2 (5 bases). V was trimmed by 1 base and J by 5 bases, leaving 11 bases between them. CDR1 and CDR2 from the germline V gene are SGDLS and YYNGEE. The CDR3 totals 14 residues. The CDR3 spells CASSVTGLGDTQYF. CDR3 DNA sequence: TGTGCCAGCAGCGTAACGGGGTTGGGAGATACGCAGTATTTT.

This clonotype was observed a few times. V usage is TRBV20-1 and J usage is TRBJ1-1; no reliable D call. Germline-derived CDR1 and CDR2 are DFQATT and SNEGSKA (reference sequence). This CDR3 is 13 amino acids long. V lost 0 bases and J lost 0, with 5 bases in between. In nucleotides, the CDR3 is TGCAGTGCTAGAGATGTCTTGAACACTGAAGCTTTCTTT. Translating gives CSARDVLNTEAFF.

The chain combines TRBV5-1 with TRBJ2-3; a possible D gene is TRBD2 (6 bases). Germline V gives CDR1 SGHRS, CDR2 YFSETQ. The V gene lost 4 bases and the J gene lost 2 bases, with 23 bases spanning the gap. The CDR3 is 18 residues long. The CDR3 bases are TGCGCCAGCAGCCTTGGCCTTGGTAGCGGAGCACCCACAGATACGCAGTATTTT. The encoded protein is CASSLGLGSGAPTDTQYF.

This rearrangement joins TRBV5-8 to TRBJ2-3; TRBD2 might be the D (6 bases). CDR1 SGHTS and CDR2 YDEGEE come from the germline V gene. The CDR3 sequence is 17 residues long. V dropped 4 bases and J dropped 0 bases, with 18 bases sitting between them. The CDR3 sequence: CASSLEGAGTSTDTQYF. CDR3 nucleotides: TGTGCCAGCAGCCTGGAGGGCGCGGGAACTAGCACAGATACGCAGTATTTT.

This clonotype was seen a handful of times. The junction does not match germline at one end; this may be a read error. The chain is built from TRBV7-9 and TRBJ2-3; D unclear. This CDR3 is 12 amino acids long. Germline V lookup: CDR1 SEHNR, CDR2 FQNEAQ (reference sequence). CDR3 nucleotide sequence: TGTGCCAGCAGCGTGTCGGTGGATAAGCAGTATTTT. Amino acids: CASSVSVDKQYF.